This passage covers 22 T cell receptor beta chains from one sample sequenced in a study of blood T cell repertoires in COVID-19. Measured with immunoSEQ multiplex PCR; TCRdb has only the in-frame clones, and not every one. In the table there are a few hundred thousand clones, roughly 90% of which are singletons. The sequencing input was PBMCs or T cells enriched from blood (not recorded which). The source of these receptors is a woman in her twenties or thirties who had recovered from COVID-19.

The chain uses TRBV14 and TRBJ1-4, with D uncertain. The V end lost 1 base, the J end lost 4 bases, and 10 bases lay between the germline ends. This CDR3 comprises 15 residues. Germline loops: CDR1 SGHDN, CDR2 FVKESK. CDR3 sequence (DNA): TGTGCCAGCAGCCAAGTGGCCTTCAATAATGAAAAACTGTTTTTT. Its translation is CASSQVAFNNEKLFF. Together with reference TRBV14 and TRBJ1-4, the CDR3 gives the full variable domain: EAGVTQFPSHSVIEKGQTVTLRCDPISGHDNLYWYRRVMGKEIKFLLHFVKESKQDESGMPNNRFLAERTGGTYSTLKVQPAELEDSGVYFCASSQVAFNNEKLFFGSGTQLSVL.

V usage is TRBV28 and J usage is TRBJ1-2, with D maybe TRBD1 (6 bases). Germline CDR1 MDHEN, CDR2 SYDVKM. The CDR3 covers 15 residues. V gave up 6 bases and J gave up 2 bases, with 16 bases separating them. In DNA, the CDR3 is TGTGCCAGCAGCCCCGCAGGACAGAGCAACTATGGCTACACCTTC. The encoded protein is CASSPAGQSNYGYTF.

This chain links TRBV29-1 with TRBJ2-6; D uncertain. The CDR3 consists of 13 residues. V was pared by 5 bases and J by 0 bases, with 5 bases between. Germline CDR1 and CDR2: SQVTM and ANQGSEA. The CDR3 DNA reads TGCAGCGTTTCGAGCTCTGGGGCCAACGTCCTGACTTTC. It specifies CSVSSSGANVLTF. Together with reference TRBV29-1 and TRBJ2-6, the CDR3 gives the full variable domain: SAVISQKPSRDICQRGTSLTIQCQVDSQVTMMFWYRQQPGQSLTLIATANQGSEATYESGFVIDKFPISRPNLTFSTLTVSNMSPEDSSIYLCSVSSSGANVLTFGAGSRLTVL.

This sequence joins TRBV19 and TRBJ1-2; TRBD1 agrees at 7 bases. The CDR3 runs 15 residues. CDR1 and CDR2 (germline): LNHDA, SQIVND (reference sequence). J was trimmed by 4 bases and V by 3 bases; bases with no gene match: 8. CDR3 sequence reads: CASSISAGTAYGYTF. The CDR3 region has the DNA TGTGCCAGTAGTATCTCGGCGGGGACAGCCTATGGCTACACCTTC.

This sequence joins TRBV7-2 and TRBJ2-7; 7 positions agree with TRBD2. With 3 bases clipped from V and 0 bases from J, the junction kept 5 bases outside the gene matches. The CDR3 has 15 amino acids. Germline assignment: CDR1 SGHTA and CDR2 FQGNSA. The chain's CDR3 is CASSLGGVSSYEQYF. Here the CDR3 DNA reads TGTGCCAGCAGCTTGGGAGGGGTTAGCTCCTACGAGCAGTACTTC.

The V and J genes are TRBV6-5 and TRBJ1-1, with 8 bases lining up with TRBD1. Germline trimming cut 5 bases from V and 4 bases from J; bases unmatched to any gene: 9. The germline V gene has CDR1 MNHEY and CDR2 SVGAGI. This CDR3 has 15 residues. The CDR3 DNA sequence: TGTGCCAGCAGTACTCGACAGGGGTGGGCCACTGAAGCTTTCTTT. Its protein is CASSTRQGWATEAFF.

V gene TRBV6-5 combines with J gene TRBJ1-2; 8 nucleotides agree with TRBD1. CDR1 and CDR2 (germline): MNHEY, SVGAGI. This CDR3 is built from 13 residues. The V and J ends lost 7 bases and 7 bases, in that order; junction bases with no gene match: 8. CDR3 coding DNA: TGTGCCAGCACCACGGACAGGGATAGTGGCTACACCTTC. Protein: CASTTDRDSGYTF.

The chain is built from TRBV28 and TRBJ1-5; no clear D gene. CDR3 size: 15 residues. V shed 3 bases and J shed 0 bases, with 9 bases lying between them. The germline gives CDR1 MDHEN, CDR2 SYDVKM. This CDR3 reads CASSLPGLSNQPQHF. For the CDR3, the DNA is TGTGCCAGCAGTTTGCCAGGTCTTAGCAATCAGCCCCAGCATTTT. Complete variable domain (other parts from reference TRBV28 and TRBJ1-5): DVKVTQSSRYLVKRTGEKVFLECVQDMDHENMFWYRQDPGLGLRLIYFSYDVKMKEKGDIPEGYSVSREKKERFSLILESASTNQTSMYLCASSLPGLSNQPQHFGDGTRLSIL.

This chain joins TRBV10-3 and TRBJ2-1; 11 bases agree with TRBD2. CDR1 is ENHRY, CDR2 SYGVKD, per germline. With V trimmed by 1 base and J by 4 bases, 3 bases remained unmatched. CDR3 length: 16 amino acids. The CDR3 reads CAISEFWTSGYNEQFF. The CDR3 DNA reads TGTGCCATCAGTGAGTTTTGGACTAGCGGGTACAATGAGCAGTTCTTC.

The chain is built from TRBV12-3 or TRBV12-4 and TRBJ1-2; no definite D call. This CDR3 contains 12 residues. V was cut by 3 bases and J by 3 bases, with 5 bases left in between. The CDR3 sequence: CASSFGDYGYTF. In DNA, the CDR3 is TGTGCCAGCAGTTTCGGGGACTATGGCTACACCTTC.

This chain joins TRBV27 and TRBJ2-7; 8 bases match TRBD2. After removal of 6 bases from V and 2 bases from J, the junction contained 9 bases not matched to a gene. Germline assignment: CDR1 MNHEY and CDR2 SMNVEV (reference sequence). This CDR3 is 15 amino acids long. CDR3 sequence (DNA): TGTGCCAGCAGGGGAAGAGGGGGACTAGCCTACGAGCAGTACTTC. Its translation: CASRGRGGLAYEQYF.

The V and J genes are TRBV4-1 and TRBJ2-2, with D uncertain. The CDR3 contains 12 residues. V lost 1 base and J 9 bases, leaving 6 bases between the germline ends. Germline CDR1 is MGHRA and CDR2 is YSYEKL. The CDR3 DNA is TGCGCCAGCAGCCAAGGGGCCCGGGAGCTGTTTTTT. As protein: CASSQGARELFF.

This chain links TRBV28 with TRBJ2-5; a possible D gene is TRBD1 (6 bases). Trimming stripped 5 bases from V and 1 base from J, with 11 bases between. The CDR3 is 14 residues long. Looked up from germline, CDR1 is MDHEN and CDR2 is SYDVKM. The CDR3 nucleotides are TGTGCCAGCAGTCCGGACAGCCGCCAAGAGACCCAGTACTTC. Its protein product is CASSPDSRQETQYF.

The chain carries TRBV7-9 and TRBJ1-4; D is possibly TRBD1 (6 bases). The CDR3 runs to 15 residues. Germline V gene sequence: CDR1 SEHNR, CDR2 FQNEAQ (reference sequence). The germline V and J ends were trimmed by 1 base and 10 bases, with 16 bases remaining between them. CDR3 DNA sequence: TGTGCCAGCAGCTTAGAGCAAGGACAGAGGGGAAAACTGTTTTTT. Translating gives CASSLEQGQRGKLFF.

The V and J genes are TRBV4-1 and TRBJ2-5; 7 nucleotides match TRBD1. V dropped 0 bases and J dropped 0; count of bases not matched to a gene: 7. The CDR3 has 17 amino acids. Germline CDR1 and CDR2: MGHRA and YSYEKL. CDR3 protein: CASSQDQTGIDQETQYF. The CDR3 nucleotides are TGCGCCAGCAGCCAAGACCAGACAGGGATCGACCAAGAGACCCAGTACTTC.

The chain links TRBV18 to TRBJ2-4; 9 bases line up with TRBD2. This CDR3 is built from 17 residues. The V gene's germline CDR1 is KGHSH and CDR2 LQKENI. V lost 3 bases to trimming and J lost 2 bases; unmatched junction nucleotides: 8. Here the CDR3 DNA reads TGTGCCAGCTCACCTCTCCGAGGGACTAGCCCCAAAAACATTCAGTACTTC. It codes for CASSPLRGTSPKNIQYF.

The chain is built from TRBV5-1 and TRBJ2-7; tentatively, D is TRBD2 (5 bases). The CDR3 covers 13 residues. CDR1 is SGHRS, CDR2 YFSETQ, per germline. V lost 4 bases and J lost 6, with 14 bases in between. The CDR3 loop is CASSATLRGEQYF. In nucleotides, the CDR3 is TGCGCCAGCAGCGCGACGCTTCGGGGCGAGCAGTACTTC.

Turning to this clone: Other nucleotide sequences from this sample produce the same CDR3. V gene TRBV28 combines with J gene TRBJ1-5; 7 bases line up with TRBD1. Losses at the gene ends were 3 bases for V and 6 bases for J; bases not matched to a gene: 5. The V gene's germline CDR1 is MDHEN and CDR2 SYDVKM. CDR3 length: 14 amino acids. The chain's CDR3 is CASSFGQGGQPQHF. As DNA, the CDR3 is TGTGCCAGCAGTTTCGGGCAGGGGGGTCAGCCCCAGCATTTT.

CDR3 coding DNA: TGTGCCAGCAGCGTAGGCGGGAGGCGGTACAATGAGCAGTTCTTC. Protein: CASSVGGRRYNEQFF. This chain links TRBV9 with TRBJ2-1; TRBD2 matches at 8 bases. Trimming removed 0 bases from V and 4 bases from J; junction bases left unmatched: 3. CDR1 is SGDLS and CDR2 is YYNGEE in the germline V gene. This CDR3 has 15 residues.

This chain joins TRBV6-5 and TRBJ1-2, with 8 bases lining up with TRBD1. V dropped 4 bases and J dropped 4; count of bases not matched to a gene: 8. Germline lookup yields CDR1 MNHEY and CDR2 SVGAGI. This CDR3 contains 15 residues. Here the CDR3 DNA reads TGTGCCAGCAGTTCCGTCTCGACAGGGGCCTATGGCTACACCTTC. Translating it yields CASSSVSTGAYGYTF.

The chain combines TRBV7-8 with TRBJ2-1, with TRBD1 identical over 12 bases. This CDR3 spans 18 amino acids. Germline values: CDR1 SGHVS, CDR2 FQNEAQ. Trimming cost V 5 bases and J 0 bases; bases outside gene matches: 8. CDR3 nucleotides: TGTGCCAGCAGCCCCGGGACAGGGGGCCCATTCTCCTACAATGAGCAGTTCTTC. Encoded protein: CASSPGTGGPFSYNEQFF.

This sequence joins TRBV12-5 and TRBJ1-3, with 8 bases identical to TRBD1. J was trimmed by 8 bases and V by 1 base; bases with no gene match: 1. The germline gives CDR1 LGHNT, CDR2 FRNRAP. This CDR3 has 13 residues. DNA for the CDR3: TGTGCTAGTGGTTTGGACAGGGGGTACACCATATATTTT. Its protein is CASGLDRGYTIYF.